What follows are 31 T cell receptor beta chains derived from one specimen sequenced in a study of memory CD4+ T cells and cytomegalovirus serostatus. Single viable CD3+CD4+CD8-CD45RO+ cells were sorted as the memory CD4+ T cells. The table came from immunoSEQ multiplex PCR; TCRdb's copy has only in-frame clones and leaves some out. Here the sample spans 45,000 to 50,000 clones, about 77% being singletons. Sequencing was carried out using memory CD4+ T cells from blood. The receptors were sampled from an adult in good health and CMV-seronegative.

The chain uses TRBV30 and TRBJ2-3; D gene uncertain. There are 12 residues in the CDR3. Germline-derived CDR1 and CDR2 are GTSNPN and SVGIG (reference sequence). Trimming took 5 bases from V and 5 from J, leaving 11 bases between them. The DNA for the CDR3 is TGTGCCTGGGGTATTTTAGAAGATACGCAGTATTTT. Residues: CAWGILEDTQYF.

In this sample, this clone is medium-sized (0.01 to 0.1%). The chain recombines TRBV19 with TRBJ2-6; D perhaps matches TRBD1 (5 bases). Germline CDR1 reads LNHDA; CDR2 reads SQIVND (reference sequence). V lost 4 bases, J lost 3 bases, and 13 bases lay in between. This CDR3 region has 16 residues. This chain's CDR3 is CASSRQGRGGANVLTF. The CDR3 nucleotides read TGTGCCAGTAGTAGGCAGGGTCGAGGTGGGGCCAACGTCCTGACTTTC. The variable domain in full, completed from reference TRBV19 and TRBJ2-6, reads DGGITQSPKYLFRKEGQNVTLSCEQNLNHDAMYWYRQDPGQGLRLIYYSQIVNDFQKGDIAEGYSVSREKKESFPLTVTSAQKNPTAFYLCASSRQGRGGANVLTFGAGSRLTVL.

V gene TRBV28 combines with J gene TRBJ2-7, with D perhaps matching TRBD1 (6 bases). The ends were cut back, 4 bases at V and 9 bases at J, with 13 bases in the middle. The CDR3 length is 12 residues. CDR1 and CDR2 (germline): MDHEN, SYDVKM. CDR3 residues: CASSSTPRGQYF. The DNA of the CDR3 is TGTGCCAGCAGTTCAACTCCCAGGGGGCAGTACTTC.

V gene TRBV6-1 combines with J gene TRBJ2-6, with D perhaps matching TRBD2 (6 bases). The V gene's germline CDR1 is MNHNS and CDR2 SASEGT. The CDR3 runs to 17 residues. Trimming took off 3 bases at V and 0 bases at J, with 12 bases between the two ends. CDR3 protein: CASSELGGISGANVLTF. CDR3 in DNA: TGTGCCAGCAGTGAGTTAGGAGGGATCTCTGGGGCCAACGTCCTGACTTTC.

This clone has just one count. CDR3 in amino acids: CASSPQGSGANVLTF. The DNA of the CDR3 is TGTGCCAGCAGCCCACAGGGGTCTGGGGCCAACGTCCTGACTTTC. V is TRBV7-9 and J is TRBJ2-6; 7 nucleotides agree with TRBD1. The CDR3 covers 15 residues. V lost 5 bases and J lost 1; bases outside the gene matches: 2. Looked up from germline, CDR1 is SEHNR and CDR2 is FQNEAQ (reference sequence). Combining the CDR3 with reference TRBV7-9 and TRBJ2-6 gives the whole variable domain DTGVSQNPRHKITKRGQNVTFRCDPISEHNRLYWYRQTLGQGPEFLTYFQNEAQLEKSRLLSDRFSAERPKGSFSTLEIQRTEQGDSAMYLCASSPQGSGANVLTFGAGSRLTVL.

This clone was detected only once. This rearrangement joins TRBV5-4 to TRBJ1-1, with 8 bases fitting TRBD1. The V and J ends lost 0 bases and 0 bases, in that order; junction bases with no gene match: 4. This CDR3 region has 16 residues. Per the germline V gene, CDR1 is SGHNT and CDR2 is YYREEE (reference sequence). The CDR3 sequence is CASSLGSGGMNTEAFF. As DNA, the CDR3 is TGTGCCAGCAGCTTGGGTTCAGGGGGCATGAACACTGAAGCTTTCTTT.

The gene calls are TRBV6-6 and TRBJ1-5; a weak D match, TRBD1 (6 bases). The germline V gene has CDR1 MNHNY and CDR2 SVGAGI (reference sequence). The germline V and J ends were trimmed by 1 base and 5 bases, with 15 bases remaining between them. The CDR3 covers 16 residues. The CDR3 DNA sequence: TGTGCCAGCAGTTACTTCGGTCGGGGGGCGGATCAGCCCCAGCATTTT. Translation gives CASSYFGRGADQPQHF.

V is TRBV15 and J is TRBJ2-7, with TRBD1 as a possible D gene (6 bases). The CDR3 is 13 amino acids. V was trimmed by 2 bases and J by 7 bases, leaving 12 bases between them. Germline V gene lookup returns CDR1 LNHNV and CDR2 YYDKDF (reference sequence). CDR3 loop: CATSRILGQEQYF. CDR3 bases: TGTGCCACCAGCAGAATCCTCGGACAGGAGCAGTACTTC.

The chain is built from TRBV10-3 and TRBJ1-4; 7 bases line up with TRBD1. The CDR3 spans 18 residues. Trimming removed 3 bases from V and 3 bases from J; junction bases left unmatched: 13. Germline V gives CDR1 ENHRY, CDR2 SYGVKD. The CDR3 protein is CAISDRRQGRWSNEKLFF. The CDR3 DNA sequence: TGTGCCATCAGTGATAGACGACAGGGAAGGTGGTCTAATGAAAAACTGTTTTTT.

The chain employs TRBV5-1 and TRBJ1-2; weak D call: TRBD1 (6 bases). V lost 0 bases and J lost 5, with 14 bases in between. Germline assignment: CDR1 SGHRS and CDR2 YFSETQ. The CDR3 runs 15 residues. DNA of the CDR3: TGCGCCAGCAGCTTGGATGAGGGGGACGGGTATGGCTACACCTTC. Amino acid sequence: CASSLDEGDGYGYTF.

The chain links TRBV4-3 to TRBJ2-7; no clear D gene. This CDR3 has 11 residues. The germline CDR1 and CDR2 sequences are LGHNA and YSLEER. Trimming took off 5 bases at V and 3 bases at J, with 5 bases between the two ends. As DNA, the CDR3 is TGCGCCAGCAGCGACTTCTACGAGCAGTACTTC. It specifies CASSDFYEQYF.

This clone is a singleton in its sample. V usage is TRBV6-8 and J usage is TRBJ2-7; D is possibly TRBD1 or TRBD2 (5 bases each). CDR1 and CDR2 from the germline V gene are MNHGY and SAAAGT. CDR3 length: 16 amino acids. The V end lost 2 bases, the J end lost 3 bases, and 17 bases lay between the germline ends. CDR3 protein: CASSYHRGEGDYEQYF. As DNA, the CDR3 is TGTGCCAGCAGTTACCACCGGGGTGAAGGGGACTACGAGCAGTACTTC.

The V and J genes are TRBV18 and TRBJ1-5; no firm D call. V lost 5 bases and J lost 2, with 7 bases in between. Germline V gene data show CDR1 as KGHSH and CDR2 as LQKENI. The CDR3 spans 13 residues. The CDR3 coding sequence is TGTGCCAGCTCATTGGACGGCAATCAGCCCCAGCATTTT. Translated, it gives CASSLDGNQPQHF.

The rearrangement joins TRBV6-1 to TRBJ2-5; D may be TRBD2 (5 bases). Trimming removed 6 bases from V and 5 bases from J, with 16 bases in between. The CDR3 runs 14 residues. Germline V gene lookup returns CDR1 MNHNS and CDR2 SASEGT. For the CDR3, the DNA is TGTGCCAGCAGCGAGTCCCGCTGGAGGGAGACCCAGTACTTC. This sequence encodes CASSESRWRETQYF.

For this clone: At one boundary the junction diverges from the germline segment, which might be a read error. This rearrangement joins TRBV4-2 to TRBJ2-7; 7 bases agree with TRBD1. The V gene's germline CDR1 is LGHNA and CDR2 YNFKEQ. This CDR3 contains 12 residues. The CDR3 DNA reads TGTGCCAGCAGCTTAAAGGGACAGTTAACCCACTTC. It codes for CASSLKGQLTHF.

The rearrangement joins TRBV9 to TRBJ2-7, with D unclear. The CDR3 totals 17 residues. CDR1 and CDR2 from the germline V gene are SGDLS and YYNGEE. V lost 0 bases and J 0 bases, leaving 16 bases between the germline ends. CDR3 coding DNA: TGTGCCAGCAGCGTAGGTCCGTTGCTAACGAGCTCCTACGAGCAGTACTTC. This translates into CASSVGPLLTSSYEQYF. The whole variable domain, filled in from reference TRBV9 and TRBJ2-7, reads DSGVTQTPKHLITATGQRVTLRCSPRSGDLSVYWYQQSLDQGLQFLIQYYNGEERAKGNILERFSAQQFPDLHSELNLSSLELGDSALYFCASSVGPLLTSSYEQYFGPGTRLTVT.

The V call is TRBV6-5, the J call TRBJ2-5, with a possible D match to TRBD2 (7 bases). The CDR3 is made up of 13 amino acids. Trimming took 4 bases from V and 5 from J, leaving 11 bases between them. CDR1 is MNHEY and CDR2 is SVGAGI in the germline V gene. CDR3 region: CASSWGGVETQYF. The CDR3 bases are TGTGCCAGCAGTTGGGGGGGCGTTGAGACCCAGTACTTC.

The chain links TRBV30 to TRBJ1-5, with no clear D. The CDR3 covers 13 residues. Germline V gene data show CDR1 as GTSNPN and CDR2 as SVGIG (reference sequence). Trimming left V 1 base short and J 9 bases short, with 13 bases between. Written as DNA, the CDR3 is TGTGCCTGGAGTGCCGAAATTTCGAGGCCCCAGCATTTT. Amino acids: CAWSAEISRPQHF. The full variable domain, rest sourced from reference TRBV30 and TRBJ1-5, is SQTIHQWPATLVQPVGSPLSLECTVEGTSNPNLYWYRQAAGRGLQLLFYSVGIGQISSEVPQNLSASRPQDRQFILSSKKLLLSDSGFYLCAWSAEISRPQHFGDGTRLSIL.

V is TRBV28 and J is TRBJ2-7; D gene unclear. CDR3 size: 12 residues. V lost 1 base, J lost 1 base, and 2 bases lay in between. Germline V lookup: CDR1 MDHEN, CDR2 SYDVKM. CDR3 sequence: CASSLLSYEQYF. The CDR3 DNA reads TGTGCCAGCAGTTTATTATCCTACGAGCAGTACTTC.

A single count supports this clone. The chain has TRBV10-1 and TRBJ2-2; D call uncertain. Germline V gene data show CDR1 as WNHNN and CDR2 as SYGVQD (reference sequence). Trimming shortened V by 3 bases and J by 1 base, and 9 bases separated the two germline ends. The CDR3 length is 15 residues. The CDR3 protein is CASSESGVNTGELFF. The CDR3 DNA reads TGCGCCAGCAGTGAATCTGGGGTGAACACCGGGGAGCTGTTTTTT.

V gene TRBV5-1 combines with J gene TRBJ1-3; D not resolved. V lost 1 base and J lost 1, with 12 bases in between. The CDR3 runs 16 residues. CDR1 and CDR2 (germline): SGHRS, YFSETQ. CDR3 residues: CASSLSQILSGNTIYF. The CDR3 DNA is TGCGCCAGCAGCTTGTCGCAGATTTTGTCTGGAAACACCATATATTTT.

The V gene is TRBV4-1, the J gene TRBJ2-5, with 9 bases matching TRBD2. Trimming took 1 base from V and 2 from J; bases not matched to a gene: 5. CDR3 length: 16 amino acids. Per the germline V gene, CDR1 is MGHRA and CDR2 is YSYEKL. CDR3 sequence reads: CASSQVGTSRQETQYF. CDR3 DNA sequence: TGCGCCAGCAGCCAAGTTGGGACTAGCAGACAAGAGACCCAGTACTTC.

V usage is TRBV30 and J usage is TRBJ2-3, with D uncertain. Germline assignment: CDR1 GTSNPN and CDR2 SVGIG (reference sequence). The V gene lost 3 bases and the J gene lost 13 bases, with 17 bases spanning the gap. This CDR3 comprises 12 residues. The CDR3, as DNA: TGTGCCTGGAGCGTAGGTCCGGGCTTTAAGTATTTT. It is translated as CAWSVGPGFKYF.

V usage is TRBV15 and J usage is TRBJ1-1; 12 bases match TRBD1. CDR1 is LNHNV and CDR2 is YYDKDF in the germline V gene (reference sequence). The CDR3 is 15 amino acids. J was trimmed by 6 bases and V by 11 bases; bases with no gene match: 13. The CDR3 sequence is CARDRGPRRLAEAFF. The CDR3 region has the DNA TGTGCCCGGGACAGGGGGCCCCGCCGGCTCGCTGAAGCTTTCTTT.

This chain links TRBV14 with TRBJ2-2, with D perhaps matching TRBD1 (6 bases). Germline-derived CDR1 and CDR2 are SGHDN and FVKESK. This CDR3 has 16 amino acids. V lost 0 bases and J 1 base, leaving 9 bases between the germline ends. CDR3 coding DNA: TGTGCCAGCAGCCAAGACGCAGGGGTGAACACCGGGGAGCTGTTTTTT. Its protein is CASSQDAGVNTGELFF.

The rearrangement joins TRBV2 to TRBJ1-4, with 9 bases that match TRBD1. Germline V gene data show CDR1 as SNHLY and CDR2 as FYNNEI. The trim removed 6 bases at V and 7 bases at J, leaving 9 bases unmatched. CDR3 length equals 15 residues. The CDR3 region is CASRPSTGGIEKLFF. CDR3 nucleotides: TGTGCCAGCAGGCCATCTACAGGGGGCATTGAAAAACTGTTTTTT.

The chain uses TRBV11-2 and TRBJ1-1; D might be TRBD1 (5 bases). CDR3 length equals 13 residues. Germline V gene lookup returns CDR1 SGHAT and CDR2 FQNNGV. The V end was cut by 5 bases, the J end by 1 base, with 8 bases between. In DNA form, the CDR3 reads TGTGCCAGCAGCAAAACAGGGAACACTGAAGCTTTCTTT. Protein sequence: CASSKTGNTEAFF.

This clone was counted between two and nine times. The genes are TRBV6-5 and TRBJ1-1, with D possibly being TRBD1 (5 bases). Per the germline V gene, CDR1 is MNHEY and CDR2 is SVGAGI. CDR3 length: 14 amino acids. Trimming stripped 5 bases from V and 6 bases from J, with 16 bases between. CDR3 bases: TGTGCCAGCAGTGCCCGGGGGGGTAGGCCTGAAGCTTTCTTT. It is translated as CASSARGGRPEAFF.

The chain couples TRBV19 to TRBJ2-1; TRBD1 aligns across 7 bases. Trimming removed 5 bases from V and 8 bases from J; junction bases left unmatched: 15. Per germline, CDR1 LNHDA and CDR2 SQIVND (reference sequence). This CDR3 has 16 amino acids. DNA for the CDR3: TGTGCCAGTAGTGTAACTTTCCGGGACAGTAGCTATGAGCAGTTCTTC. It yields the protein CASSVTFRDSSYEQFF.

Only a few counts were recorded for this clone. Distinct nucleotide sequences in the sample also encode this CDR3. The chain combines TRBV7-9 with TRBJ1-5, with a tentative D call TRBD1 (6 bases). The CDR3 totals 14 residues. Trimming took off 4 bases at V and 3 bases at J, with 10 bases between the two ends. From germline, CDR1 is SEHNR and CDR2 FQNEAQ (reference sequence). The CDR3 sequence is CASSSQGTNQPQHF. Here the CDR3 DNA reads TGTGCCAGCAGCTCACAGGGAACCAATCAGCCCCAGCATTTT.

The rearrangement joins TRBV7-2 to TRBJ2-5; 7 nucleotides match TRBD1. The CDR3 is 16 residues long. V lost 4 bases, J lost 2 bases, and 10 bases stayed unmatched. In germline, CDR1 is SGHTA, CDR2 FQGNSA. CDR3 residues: CASSYRQGLGQETQYF. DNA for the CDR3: TGTGCCAGCAGCTACAGACAGGGCCTTGGTCAAGAGACCCAGTACTTC.